This T cell receptor (beta chain) was retrieved from a study of T cell repertoires in ileal Crohn's disease. Study findings and constraints: Compared with CD4 T cells, sorted CD8 cells carried more expanded clones.

Produced via immunoSEQ multiplex PCR; TCRdb's table is partial and in-frame only. This table has approximately 11,000 clones, roughly four fifths appearing once. The CDR3 runs 16 residues. Germline CDR1 and CDR2: SGHRS and YFSETQ. V trimming: 4 bases; J trimming: 1 base; junction bases outside the gene matches: 8. Regarding this clone: What it recognizes is unknown.

Sequences were obtained from ileal tissue. The source of this sequence is an adult with Crohn's disease. The chain uses TRBV5-1 and TRBJ2-1, with 7 bases matching TRBD1. CDR3 in amino acids: CASSPLTGVSYNEQFF. CDR3 coding DNA: TGCGCCAGCAGCCCTTTAACAGGGGTTTCCTACAATGAGCAGTTCTTC.